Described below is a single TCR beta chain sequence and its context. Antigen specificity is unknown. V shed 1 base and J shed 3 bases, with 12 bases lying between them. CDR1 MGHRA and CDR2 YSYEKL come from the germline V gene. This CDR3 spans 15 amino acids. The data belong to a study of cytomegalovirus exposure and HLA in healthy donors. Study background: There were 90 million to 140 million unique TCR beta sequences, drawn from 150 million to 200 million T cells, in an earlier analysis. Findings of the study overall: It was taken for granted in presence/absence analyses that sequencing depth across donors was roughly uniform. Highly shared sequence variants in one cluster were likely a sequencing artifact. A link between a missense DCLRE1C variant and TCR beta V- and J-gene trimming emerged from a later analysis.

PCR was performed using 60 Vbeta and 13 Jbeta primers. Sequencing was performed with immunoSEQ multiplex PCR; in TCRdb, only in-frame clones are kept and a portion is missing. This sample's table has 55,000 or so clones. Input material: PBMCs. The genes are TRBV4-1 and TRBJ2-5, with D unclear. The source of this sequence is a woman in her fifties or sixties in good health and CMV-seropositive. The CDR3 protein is CASSQVTAGEETQYF. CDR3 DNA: TGCGCCAGCAGCCAAGTGACTGCCGGTGAAGAGACCCAGTACTTC.